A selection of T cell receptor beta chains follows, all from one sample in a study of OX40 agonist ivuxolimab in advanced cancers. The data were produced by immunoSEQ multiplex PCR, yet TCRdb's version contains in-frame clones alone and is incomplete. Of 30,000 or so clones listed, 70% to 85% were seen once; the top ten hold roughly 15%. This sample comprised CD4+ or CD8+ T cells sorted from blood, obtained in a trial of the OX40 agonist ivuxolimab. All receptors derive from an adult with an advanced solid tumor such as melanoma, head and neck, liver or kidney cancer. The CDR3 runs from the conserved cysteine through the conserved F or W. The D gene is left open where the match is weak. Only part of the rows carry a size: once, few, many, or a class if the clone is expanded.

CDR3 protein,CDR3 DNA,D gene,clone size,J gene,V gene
CASSPREGAEKLFF,TGTGCCAGCAGCCCCCGTGAGGGTGCTGAAAAACTGTTTTTT,NA,NA,TRBJ1-4,TRBV6-5
CASSVGTASNQPQHF,TGTGCCAGCAGCGTAGGGACAGCTAGCAATCAGCCCCAGCATTTT,NA,few,TRBJ1-5,TRBV9
CASNNRGAGANVLTF,TGTGCCAGCAACAACAGGGGGGCAGGGGCCAACGTCCTGACTTTC,TRBD1,NA,TRBJ2-6,TRBV2
CASSLGTTYEQYF,TGTGCCAGCAGCTTAGGGACCACCTACGAGCAGTACTTC,NA,few,TRBJ2-7,TRBV11-1
CASSWGGETQYF,TGTGCCAGCAGCTGGGGTGGGGAGACCCAGTACTTC,NA,NA,TRBJ2-5,TRBV6-1
CASSLAVSETQYF,TGTGCCAGCAGCTTAGCAGTTAGTGAGACCCAGTACTTC,NA,NA,TRBJ2-5,TRBV11-3
CASNLWGQEQFF,TGTGCCAGCAATCTCTGGGGCCAGGAGCAGTTCTTC,NA,NA,TRBJ2-1,TRBV9
CASSLRQGGANVLTF,TGTGCCAGCAGCCTCCGACAGGGTGGGGCCAACGTCCTGACTTTC,TRBD1,NA,TRBJ2-6,TRBV7-2
CSVGRKQNYNEQFF,TGCAGCGTTGGCCGAAAACAAAACTACAATGAGCAGTTCTTC,NA,NA,TRBJ2-1,TRBV29-1
CASSDWENTEAFF,TGTGCCAGCAGTGATTGGGAGAACACTGAAGCTTTCTTT,NA,NA,TRBJ1-1,TRBV2
CASSYSQGEKLFF,TGTGCCAGCAGTTACTCGCAGGGTGAAAAACTGTTTTTT,NA,NA,TRBJ1-4,TRBV6-5
CASTNGGGSYNEQFF,TGTGCCAGCACCAACGGGGGGGGCAGCTACAATGAGCAGTTCTTC,TRBD2,NA,TRBJ2-1,TRBV6-5
CASSVAPNTEAFF,TGTGCCAGCAGCGTAGCCCCGAACACTGAAGCTTTCTTT,NA,NA,TRBJ1-1,TRBV9
CASSLRITYNEQFF,TGTGCCAGCAGCCTAAGAATCACCTACAATGAGCAGTTCTTC,NA,NA,TRBJ2-1,TRBV5-6
CASSSEPLEREQFF,TGTGCCAGCAGCTCAGAACCGCTAGAGAGAGAGCAGTTCTTC,NA,NA,TRBJ2-1,TRBV7-3
CASSQGTDGIYEQYF,TGCGCCAGCAGCCAAGGGACAGACGGGATCTACGAGCAGTACTTC,TRBD1,NA,TRBJ2-7,TRBV7-9
CASSTRGGHLSYEQYF,TGTGCCAGCAGCACACGTGGGGGGCACTTATCCTACGAGCAGTACTTC,NA,NA,TRBJ2-7,TRBV7-6
CASRLGRRIDDGYTF,TGCGCCAGCAGGTTGGGACGGAGAATAGATGATGGCTACACCTTC,NA,NA,TRBJ1-2,TRBV4-1
CASSPREAAEAFF,TGTGCCAGCAGTCCCCGGGAGGCGGCTGAAGCTTTCTTT,NA,NA,TRBJ1-1,TRBV2
CASSLTSGGATDTQYF,TGCGCCAGCAGCTTGACTAGCGGGGGGGCCACAGATACGCAGTATTTT,TRBD2,few,TRBJ2-3,TRBV5-1
CASSLAQGEQYF,TGTGCCAGCAGCTTAGCCCAGGGAGAGCAGTACTTC,NA,medium-sized,TRBJ2-7,TRBV7-2
CASGVLRTGGSYGYTF,TGTGCCAGCGGAGTTTTGAGGACAGGGGGCAGTTATGGCTACACCTTC,TRBD1,few,TRBJ1-2,TRBV27
CASSVTGATDTQYF,TGTGCCAGCAGCGTTACCGGAGCCACAGATACGCAGTATTTT,NA,NA,TRBJ2-3,TRBV9
CSALQAEQFF,TGCAGTGCCCTCCAGGCTGAGCAGTTCTTC,NA,NA,TRBJ2-1,TRBV20-1
CASSRASGGTDTQYF,TGTGCCAGCTCACGGGCTAGCGGGGGCACAGATACGCAGTATTTT,TRBD2,NA,TRBJ2-3,TRBV18
CASSTGQTYEQYF,TGCGCCAGCAGCACGGGACAGACCTACGAGCAGTACTTC,TRBD1,once,TRBJ2-7,TRBV5-1
CASSGLDGSHEQFF,TGCGCCAGCAGCGGCCTTGACGGGTCCCATGAGCAGTTCTTC,NA,NA,TRBJ2-1,TRBV4-1
CASSARTTTTDTQYF,TGCGCCAGCAGCGCCCGGACTACTACCACAGATACGCAGTATTTT,NA,NA,TRBJ2-3,TRBV5-1
CASSLVGGRDEQYF,TGTGCCAGCAGCTTAGTAGGGGGGCGGGACGAGCAGTACTTC,NA,NA,TRBJ2-7,TRBV11-2
CASSYTHTTGELFF,TGTGCCAGCAGCTATACCCACACCACCGGGGAGCTGTTTTTT,NA,NA,TRBJ2-2,TRBV5-6
CAIGLAGGRTDTQYF,TGTGCCATCGGACTAGCGGGAGGGCGGACAGATACGCAGTATTTT,TRBD2,NA,TRBJ2-3,TRBV15
CASSTDRDRTEAFF,TGTGCCAGTAGTACGGACAGGGACAGGACTGAAGCTTTCTTT,TRBD1,NA,TRBJ1-1,TRBV19
CASSLNPGREKLFF,TGTGCCAGCAGCTTAAACCCGGGTCGAGAAAAACTGTTTTTT,NA,once,TRBJ1-4,TRBV11-1
CASSPGLAEIYEQYF,TGTGCCAGCAGCCCGGGACTAGCGGAGATCTACGAGCAGTACTTC,TRBD2,once,TRBJ2-7,TRBV7-9
CASNKLGAKNIQYF,TGCGCCAGCAACAAGTTAGGGGCCAAAAACATTCAGTACTTC,NA,NA,TRBJ2-4,TRBV10-1
CASSLGSLNPLREQYF,TGCGCCAGCAGCTTGGGGTCATTAAACCCTCTCCGCGAGCAGTACTTC,NA,medium-sized,TRBJ2-7,TRBV5-1
CASSLRPSSYEQYF,TGTGCCAGCAGCTTAAGGCCCTCCTCCTACGAGCAGTACTTC,NA,NA,TRBJ2-7,TRBV7-8
CASSSGTGLYEQYF,TGTGCCAGCAGTTCCGGGACAGGGTTGTACGAGCAGTACTTC,TRBD1,NA,TRBJ2-7,TRBV27
CASRLGDSRDEAFF,TGCGCCAGCAGGCTAGGGGACAGCCGGGATGAAGCTTTCTTT,TRBD1,NA,TRBJ1-1,TRBV5-1
CASSTKTSGSSGANVLTF,TGTGCCAGCAGCACCAAGACTAGCGGGAGCTCTGGGGCCAACGTCCTGACTTTC,TRBD2,NA,TRBJ2-6,TRBV7-2
CSVEIGRSSTEQYF,TGCAGCGTTGAAATCGGACGGAGCAGCACCGAGCAGTACTTC,NA,NA,TRBJ2-7,TRBV29-1
CASSFSGRLYEQFF,TGTGCCAGCAGCTTTAGCGGGAGGCTGTATGAGCAGTTCTTC,TRBD2,NA,TRBJ2-1,TRBV11-2
CASSERSGSTDTQYF,TGTGCCAGCAGTGAAAGGTCGGGCTCCACAGATACGCAGTATTTT,NA,NA,TRBJ2-3,TRBV6-1
CASSERRGGEKLFF,TGTGCCAGCAGTGAAAGACGAGGGGGGGAAAAACTGTTTTTT,NA,NA,TRBJ1-4,TRBV25-1
CASSARDRGYEQFF,TGTGCCAGCAGCGCCCGGGACAGGGGTTATGAGCAGTTCTTC,TRBD1,NA,TRBJ2-1,TRBV11-3
CASSLSTDRGELFF,TGTGCCAGCAGTTTATCTACGGACAGGGGGGAGCTGTTTTTT,TRBD1,NA,TRBJ2-2,TRBV27
CASSYRQGEGTDTQYF,TGTGCCAGCAGTTATCGACAGGGCGAGGGCACAGATACGCAGTATTTT,TRBD1,NA,TRBJ2-3,TRBV9
CASSFYRYRKTYGYTF,TGTGCCAGCAGTTTCTATCGCTACAGAAAGACCTATGGCTACACCTTC,NA,NA,TRBJ1-2,TRBV21-1
CASSKSRDTEAFF,TGTGCCAGCAGTAAGTCGAGAGACACTGAAGCTTTCTTT,NA,once,TRBJ1-1,TRBV27
CASGIEGRGSDEQYF,TGCGCCAGCGGCATTGAGGGCAGGGGGTCGGACGAGCAGTACTTC,TRBD1,once,TRBJ2-7,TRBV5-1
CASGQGVVETQYF,TGTGCCTCGGGACAGGGTGTGGTCGAGACCCAGTACTTC,TRBD1,NA,TRBJ2-5,TRBV30
CASSFTGGNQPQHF,TGTGCCAGCAGCTTTACAGGGGGGAATCAGCCCCAGCATTTT,TRBD1,NA,TRBJ1-5,TRBV7-9